One sample yielded the 10 T cell receptor beta chains listed below, sequenced in a study of cytomegalovirus exposure and HLA in healthy donors. The PCR was carried out with 60 Vbeta primers and 13 Jbeta primers. Profiling relied on immunoSEQ multiplex PCR, and the TCRdb table lists in-frame clones only, not all of them. The top ten hold around an eighth of the sample, which has 100,000 to 120,000 clones, 76% seen once. The sequenced sample was PBMCs. These receptors all stem from a young man in good health and CMV-seropositive.

The CDR3 region is CASSLARGYSPLHF. The CDR3 nucleotides are TGTGCCAGCAGCTTAGCGCGGGGGTATTCACCCCTCCACTTT. This chain uses TRBV7-8 with TRBJ1-6; a possible D gene is TRBD1 (5 bases). Germline values: CDR1 SGHVS, CDR2 FQNEAQ. With 0 bases removed from V and 8 bases from J, the gap between germline ends came to 8 bases. CDR3 length: 14 amino acids.

The gene calls are TRBV11-2 and TRBJ2-5, with TRBD1 matching 7 bases. CDR1 is SGHAT, CDR2 FQNNGV, per germline. The V gene end was trimmed by 2 bases and the J gene end by 10 bases; junction bases not matched to a gene: 1. The CDR3 totals 11 residues. The CDR3 sequence: CASSLQGVQYF. The CDR3 nucleotides are TGTGCCAGCAGCTTACAGGGGGTCCAGTACTTC.

This clone showed up just once. The chain carries TRBV11-3 and TRBJ2-3; 8 nucleotides match TRBD2. The CDR3 runs 15 residues. The V gene end was trimmed by 1 base and the J gene end by 3 bases; junction bases not matched to a gene: 3. Per the germline V gene, CDR1 is SGHNT and CDR2 is YENEEA. The CDR3 protein is CASSLGRGGTDTQYF. The CDR3 nucleotides are TGTGCCAGCAGCTTAGGCCGGGGGGGGACAGATACGCAGTATTTT.

This clone was counted between two and nine times. The V call is TRBV7-8, the J call TRBJ2-3, with 9 bases matching TRBD1. The CDR3 has 17 amino acids. V dropped 5 bases and J dropped 4; count of bases not matched to a gene: 13. CDR1 and CDR2 (germline): SGHVS, FQNEAQ. CDR3 sequence: CASSPTYRGRIPDTQYF. The CDR3 coding sequence is TGTGCCAGCAGCCCAACCTACAGGGGGCGCATACCAGATACGCAGTATTTT.

The rearrangement links TRBV7-2 to TRBJ2-1, with TRBD1 identical over 7 bases. After removal of 5 bases from V and 6 bases from J, the junction contained 7 bases not matched to a gene. The CDR3 contains 14 residues. The germline V gene has CDR1 SGHTA and CDR2 FQGNSA. The CDR3 DNA sequence: TGTGCCAGCAGCATCGGACAGGTCGGCAATGAGCAGTTCTTC. The encoded protein is CASSIGQVGNEQFF. The full variable domain, rest sourced from reference TRBV7-2 and TRBJ2-1, is GAGVSQSPSNKVTEKGKDVELRCDPISGHTALYWYRQSLGQGLEFLIYFQGNSAPDKSGLPSDRFSAERTGGSVSTLTIQRTQQEDSAVYLCASSIGQVGNEQFFGPGTRLTVL.

The rearrangement joins TRBV7-2 to TRBJ2-7, with 10 bases that match TRBD1. V lost 1 base to trimming and J lost 5 bases; unmatched junction nucleotides: 5. This CDR3 comprises 15 residues. The V gene's germline CDR1 is SGHTA and CDR2 FQGNSA. CDR3 sequence reads: CASSLDRTGGNEQYF. The CDR3 nucleotides read TGTGCCAGCAGCTTAGATCGGACAGGGGGAAACGAGCAGTACTTC.

The chain recombines TRBV7-9 with TRBJ2-7; the match to TRBD1 covers 10 bases. This CDR3 region has 17 residues. V trimming: 1 base; J trimming: 5 bases; junction bases outside the gene matches: 11. The germline CDR1 and CDR2 sequences are SEHNR and FQNEAQ (reference sequence). The CDR3 sequence is CASSLGVLSTGGHEQYF. As DNA, the CDR3 is TGTGCCAGCAGCTTAGGGGTATTGTCGACAGGGGGCCACGAGCAGTACTTC.

The chain links TRBV7-9 to TRBJ2-1; D unresolved. The CDR3 totals 12 residues. The V gene's germline CDR1 is SEHNR and CDR2 FQNEAQ (reference sequence). The germline V and J ends were trimmed by 4 bases and 7 bases, with 8 bases remaining between them. CDR3 in amino acids: CASSSYPNEQFF. The CDR3 bases are TGTGCCAGCAGCTCCTACCCGAATGAGCAGTTCTTC.

V usage is TRBV29-1 and J usage is TRBJ2-2, with TRBD1 matching over 8 bases. CDR1 is SQVTM and CDR2 is ANQGSEA in the germline V gene. The V gene end was trimmed by 5 bases and the J gene end by 4 bases; junction bases not matched to a gene: 12. This CDR3 spans 16 amino acids. CDR3 residues: CSVPTPGQALTGELFF. CDR3 sequence (DNA): TGCAGCGTTCCTACTCCGGGACAGGCCCTCACCGGGGAGCTGTTTTTT.

The chain is built from TRBV4-3 and TRBJ2-1; TRBD2 matches 8 bases. The CDR3 has 14 residues. After removal of 4 bases from V and 3 bases from J, the junction contained 2 bases not matched to a gene. Germline values: CDR1 LGHNA, CDR2 YSLEER. Here the CDR3 reads CASSRRGGYNEQFF. The CDR3 DNA follows: TGCGCCAGCAGCCGACGGGGGGGCTACAATGAGCAGTTCTTC.